This T cell receptor (beta chain) comes out of a study of CD8+ T cells in alopecia areata. For the study at large: Percentage of affected scalp area was the basis on which treated patients' severity was scored.

There are a few counts of this clone. As yet, its antigen is unknown. V gave up 5 bases and J gave up 8 bases, with 15 bases separating them. Germline CDR1 is SGHTA and CDR2 is FQGNSA. CDR3 length equals 13 residues. As to treatment: oral pan-JAK inhibitor, 5-10 mg twice daily. Extraction and reverse transcription of RNA yielded cDNA as the sequencing template. The assay was immunoSEQ multiplex PCR, and TCRdb's table has in-frame clones only and misses some. The table shows 80,000 to 95,000 clones, with roughly two fifths occurring only once. Regarding the study as a whole: Sequencing of scalp samples also includes resident alphabeta T cells from normal skin.

The sequencing used CD8+ T cells sorted from blood, collected at week 24, from a patient treated with tofacitinib. V gene TRBV7-2 combines with J gene TRBJ1-1; D unresolved. The source of this sequence is a human donor with alopecia areata. CDR3: CASSTLGYREAFF. CDR3 coding DNA: TGTGCCAGCAGCACACTGGGATATCGGGAAGCTTTCTTT.